The 28 T cell receptor beta chains below come from one sample, sequenced in a study of blood T cell repertoires in COVID-19. Using immunoSEQ multiplex PCR, the repertoire was profiled, and TCRdb retains in-frame clones only, with some absent. The sample carries 150,000 to 200,000 clones, approximately 79% recorded once. The sequencing sample was made of peripheral blood. These receptors all stem from a man in his 60s with active or convalescent COVID-19.

The rearrangement joins TRBV18 to TRBJ1-5; TRBD1 aligns across 8 bases. Germline lookup yields CDR1 KGHSH and CDR2 LQKENI. J lost 2 bases, V lost 4 bases, and 13 bases had no gene match. The CDR3 length is 18 residues. The CDR3 here is CASSRGIPGTGGNQPQHF. Written as DNA, the CDR3 is TGTGCCAGCTCACGGGGGATACCCGGGACAGGTGGCAATCAGCCCCAGCATTTT.

V is TRBV3-1 (or the pseudogene TRBV3-2) and J is TRBJ1-3, with D possibly matching TRBD1 (6 bases). Germline V lookup: CDR1 LGHDT, CDR2 YNNKEL (reference sequence). The CDR3 is 18 residues long. With 1 base removed from V and 0 bases from J, the gap between germline ends came to 16 bases. The CDR3 nucleotides are TGTGCCAGCAGCCAAGGGGACATACGCACTCACTCTGGAAACACCATATATTTT. It specifies CASSQGDIRTHSGNTIYF.

The V gene is TRBV21-1, the J gene TRBJ2-2; TRBD1, as called in the table, went unchecked against the DNA. TRBV21-1 is a pseudogene locus. The CDR3 spans 17 residues. The CDR3 DNA sequence: TGTGCCAGCAGCTTTAAAAGGGACAGGGCAGGAACCGGGGAGCTGTTTTTT. Encoded protein: CASSFKRDRAGTGELFF.

The table lists this clone with a count of one. The genes are TRBV14 and TRBJ2-7, with TRBD2 matching 8 bases. V shed 4 bases, J shed 4 bases, and the junction held 9 bases outside the gene matches. The germline V gene encodes CDR1 SGHDN and CDR2 FVKESK. The CDR3 spans 15 residues. The CDR3 nucleotides are TGTGCCAGCAGCCCTCGACTAGCGATCTGTTACGAGCAGTACTTC. This codes for CASSPRLAICYEQYF.

This clone was observed a few times. The chain is built from TRBV5-1 and TRBJ2-3; 9 bases fit TRBD1. The CDR3 is 15 amino acids. Germline V gene sequence: CDR1 SGHRS, CDR2 YFSETQ. V trimming: 4 bases; J trimming: 2 bases; junction bases outside the gene matches: 5. The CDR3 loop is CASSPGDRDTDTQYF. The DNA for the CDR3 is TGCGCCAGCAGCCCCGGGGACAGGGACACAGATACGCAGTATTTT.

V is TRBV6-6 and J is TRBJ1-4, with unresolved D. The CDR3 contains 12 residues. The V gene's germline CDR1 is MNHNY and CDR2 SVGAGI (reference sequence). V gave up 2 bases and J gave up 4 bases, with 2 bases separating them. This CDR3 is CASSYLNEKLFF. CDR3 nucleotide sequence: TGTGCCAGCAGTTACCTTAATGAAAAACTGTTTTTT.

This clone was counted only a few times. This sample also contains other DNA sequences that code for the same CDR3. The chain couples TRBV5-4 to TRBJ1-5; unclear D gene. CDR1 is SGHNT, CDR2 YYREEE, per germline (reference sequence). Trimming removed 1 base from V and 1 base from J, with 6 bases in between. The CDR3 totals 14 residues. The CDR3 DNA is TGTGCCAGCAGCTTGAGAGGGAGCAATCAGCCCCAGCATTTT. The encoded protein is CASSLRGSNQPQHF. Drawing the rest from reference TRBV5-4 and TRBJ1-5, the complete variable domain is ETGVTQSPTHLIKTRGQQVTLRCSSQSGHNTVSWYQQALGQGPQFIFQYYREEENGRGNFPPRFSGLQFPNYSSELNVNALELDDSALYLCASSLRGSNQPQHFGDGTRLSIL.

V gene TRBV5-1 combines with J gene TRBJ2-3; the D gene is possibly TRBD2 (6 bases). The CDR3 runs 14 residues. V was trimmed by 7 bases and J by 4 bases, leaving 16 bases between them. The germline CDR1 and CDR2 sequences are SGHRS and YFSETQ. For the CDR3, the DNA is TGCGCCAGCCGGCGGGACGTAGGGCCAGATACGCAGTATTTT. Protein sequence: CASRRDVGPDTQYF.

The chain carries TRBV28 and TRBJ1-5; no clear D gene. V lost 8 bases to trimming and J lost 4 bases, with 3 bases between them. Germline values: CDR1 MDHEN, CDR2 SYDVKM. The CDR3 runs to 10 residues. The CDR3 spells CASSNQPQHF. CDR3 DNA sequence: TGTGCCAGCTCTAATCAGCCCCAGCATTTT.

The rearrangement links TRBV18 to TRBJ1-2; 7 bases map to TRBD1. The CDR3 extends over 14 amino acids. V dropped 6 bases and J dropped 3; count of bases not matched to a gene: 7. Germline CDR1 KGHSH, CDR2 LQKENI. CDR3 in DNA: TGTGCCAGCTCGGACAGGCCGGATTACTATGGCTACACCTTC. This codes for CASSDRPDYYGYTF. Supplemented by reference TRBV18 and TRBJ1-2, the full variable domain reads NAGVMQNPRHLVRRRGQEARLRCSPMKGHSHVYWYRQLPEEGLKFMVYLQKENIIDESGMPKERFSAEFPKEGPSILRIQQVVRGDSAAYFCASSDRPDYYGYTFGSGTRLTVV.

The V call is TRBV7-9, the J call TRBJ2-2; D gene ambiguous. Germline CDR1 SEHNR, CDR2 FQNEAQ (reference sequence). The CDR3 has 12 residues. The ends were cut back, 6 bases at V and 5 bases at J, with 7 bases in the middle. DNA of the CDR3: TGTGCCAGCAGGCAGTCAACCGGGGAGCTGTTTTTT. This codes for CASRQSTGELFF.

The chain combines TRBV18 with TRBJ2-5; no definite D call. CDR1 is KGHSH, CDR2 LQKENI, per germline. The CDR3 extends over 13 amino acids. V lost 1 base to trimming and J lost 3 bases, with 6 bases between them. The CDR3 loop reads CASSPRTEETQYF. CDR3 bases: TGTGCCAGCTCACCACGAACAGAAGAGACCCAGTACTTC.

CDR3 sequence reads: CASSVLAGGVLETQYF. In DNA form, the CDR3 reads TGTGCCAGCAGCGTCCTAGCGGGAGGCGTCTTAGAGACCCAGTACTTC. V gene TRBV9 combines with J gene TRBJ2-5; 11 bases are shared with TRBD2. Germline CDR1 SGDLS, CDR2 YYNGEE. This CDR3 spans 16 amino acids. V shed 2 bases, J shed 4 bases, and the junction held 7 bases outside the gene matches.

This chain connects TRBV6-5 to TRBJ1-1; 7 bases align to TRBD1. The germline CDR1 and CDR2 sequences are MNHEY and SVGAGI. V was clipped by 4 bases and J by 0 bases; unmatched bases: 8. CDR3 length: 16 residues. CDR3 protein: CASSLPTGTMNTEAFF. The DNA of the CDR3 is TGTGCCAGCAGTTTACCGACAGGGACGATGAACACTGAAGCTTTCTTT.

V and J are TRBV27 and TRBJ1-4; weak D call: TRBD1 (5 bases). The CDR3 totals 14 residues. CDR1 is MNHEY, CDR2 SMNVEV, per germline (reference sequence). The germline V and J ends were trimmed by 4 bases and 4 bases, with 10 bases remaining between them. The DNA for the CDR3 is TGTGCCAGCAGTTATCAGGGTTATAATGAAAAACTGTTTTTT. Its translation: CASSYQGYNEKLFF.

The CDR3 nucleotides are TGTGCCAGCAGCAGCTACAGGAGCTCTGGGGCCAACGTCCTGACTTTC. The encoded protein is CASSSYRSSGANVLTF. The chain has TRBV13 and TRBJ2-6; D possibly corresponds to TRBD1 (5 bases). CDR3 length equals 16 residues. Per germline, CDR1 PRHDT and CDR2 FYEKMQ (reference sequence). The V end was cut by 5 bases, the J end by 0 bases, with 11 bases between. Based on the CDR3 plus reference TRBV13 and TRBJ2-6, the full variable domain is AAGVIQSPRHLIKEKRETATLKCYPIPRHDTVYWYQQGPGQDPQFLISFYEKMQSDKGSIPDRFSAQQFSDYHSELNMSSLELGDSALYFCASSSYRSSGANVLTFGAGSRLTVL.

The chain joins TRBV4-2 to TRBJ2-5, with 15 bases that match TRBD2. J gave up 2 bases and V 0 bases, and 4 bases lay outside the gene matches. The CDR3 consists of 18 residues. CDR1 and CDR2 (germline): LGHNA, YNFKEQ. CDR3 loop: CASSQDLGTSGRQETQYF. CDR3 coding DNA: TGTGCCAGCAGCCAAGATCTCGGGACTAGCGGGAGGCAAGAGACCCAGTACTTC.

The chain employs TRBV18 and TRBJ1-2, with TRBD1 matching over 9 bases. The germline V gene encodes CDR1 KGHSH and CDR2 LQKENI. The trim removed 0 bases at V and 4 bases at J, leaving 6 bases unmatched. CDR3 length: 16 residues. CDR3 sequence reads: CASSPPGTGILYGYTF. DNA of the CDR3: TGTGCCAGCTCACCACCGGGGACAGGGATACTCTATGGCTACACCTTC.

This clone occurred once. V is TRBV7-2 and J is TRBJ1-6; TRBD1 is a possible D gene (5 bases). The CDR3 consists of 14 residues. Trimming shortened V by 6 bases and J by 5 bases, and 11 bases separated the two germline ends. Germline CDR1 SGHTA, CDR2 FQGNSA. This chain's CDR3 is CASSFDSHNSPLHF. The DNA of the CDR3 is TGTGCCAGCAGTTTCGACAGCCATAATTCACCCCTCCACTTT.

The chain is built from TRBV6-5 and TRBJ2-7, with 11 bases aligning to TRBD2. This CDR3 comprises 16 residues. Germline V gives CDR1 MNHEY, CDR2 SVGAGI. V shed 2 bases, J shed 2 bases, and the junction held 5 bases outside the gene matches. The CDR3 region is CASSYGGTSGAYEQYF. CDR3 coding DNA: TGTGCCAGCAGTTACGGGGGGACTAGCGGTGCCTACGAGCAGTACTTC.

This chain joins TRBV7-9 and TRBJ1-4, with 10 bases lining up with TRBD1. Germline trimming cut 4 bases from V and 4 bases from J; bases unmatched to any gene: 15. The CDR3 sequence is 19 residues long. Germline loops: CDR1 SEHNR, CDR2 FQNEAQ (reference sequence). The CDR3 DNA reads TGTGCCAGCAGCTCCCCAGACAGGGGGCCGGGCACCTTTAATGAAAAACTGTTTTTT. This codes for CASSSPDRGPGTFNEKLFF.

The rearrangement uses TRBV7-8 and TRBJ2-3; the D gene is possibly TRBD1 (5 bases). Trimming pared 5 bases from V and 5 bases from J, leaving 8 bases between. The CDR3 consists of 12 residues. CDR1 and CDR2 (germline): SGHVS, FQNEAQ. CDR3 protein: CASSPRGDTQYF. The CDR3 bases are TGTGCCAGCAGCCCTAGGGGAGATACGCAGTATTTT. The whole variable domain, remainder taken from reference TRBV7-8 and TRBJ2-3, is GAGVSQSPRYKVAKRGQDVALRCDPISGHVSLFWYQQALGQGPEFLTYFQNEAQLDKSGLPSDRFFAERPEGSVSTLKIQRTQQEDSAVYLCASSPRGDTQYFGPGTRLTVL.

The J gene is TRBJ2-1, the V gene TRBV27; D may be TRBD1 (5 bases). Trimming shortened V by 5 bases and J by 8 bases, and 22 bases separated the two germline ends. The CDR3 extends over 16 amino acids. Germline loops: CDR1 MNHEY, CDR2 SMNVEV (reference sequence). CDR3 sequence reads: CASSPTSTKGAHEQFF. CDR3 coding DNA: TGTGCCAGCAGTCCTACATCCACCAAAGGGGCGCATGAGCAGTTCTTC.

The chain carries TRBV5-6 and TRBJ1-5; TRBD1 is a possible D gene (6 bases). With 4 bases removed from V and 7 bases from J, the gap between germline ends came to 12 bases. Germline CDR1 reads SGHDT; CDR2 reads YYEEEE. The CDR3 is 13 amino acids. The CDR3 loop reads CASSTRTDQPQHF. The CDR3 bases are TGTGCCAGCAGCACCAGGACAGACCAGCCCCAGCATTTT. The entire variable domain, with the rest obtained from reference TRBV5-6 and TRBJ1-5, is as follows: DAGVTQSPTHLIKTRGQQVTLRCSPKSGHDTVSWYQQALGQGPQFIFQYYEEEERQRGNFPDRFSGHQFPNYSSELNVNALLLGDSALYLCASSTRTDQPQHFGDGTRLSIL.

The chain carries TRBV29-1 and TRBJ1-5; 8 bases align to TRBD1. The J segment lost 6 bases and the V segment lost 6 bases, leaving 10 bases of the junction unmatched. This CDR3 is 14 amino acids long. Per the germline V gene, CDR1 is SQVTM and CDR2 is ANQGSEA. The CDR3 sequence: CSVSIGQGAQPQHF. CDR3 DNA: TGCAGCGTCAGCATCGGACAGGGTGCTCAGCCCCAGCATTTT.

The chain carries TRBV30 and TRBJ2-7; 9 bases align to TRBD2. CDR1 GTSNPN and CDR2 SVGIG come from the germline V gene (reference sequence). The CDR3 is 15 residues long. V was clipped by 0 bases and J by 2 bases; unmatched bases: 5. As DNA, the CDR3 is TGTGCCTGGAGTGTTGGGTTAGCGGGAGCCTACGAGCAGTACTTC. Amino acid sequence: CAWSVGLAGAYEQYF. Complete variable domain (other parts from reference TRBV30 and TRBJ2-7): SQTIHQWPATLVQPVGSPLSLECTVEGTSNPNLYWYRQAAGRGLQLLFYSVGIGQISSEVPQNLSASRPQDRQFILSSKKLLLSDSGFYLCAWSVGLAGAYEQYFGPGTRLTVT.

The chain employs TRBV10-3 and TRBJ1-3, with TRBD1 matching 9 bases. The V segment lost 6 bases and the J segment 2 bases; nucleotides outside the gene matches: 17. Per the germline V gene, CDR1 is ENHRY and CDR2 is SYGVKD. This CDR3 is 19 amino acids long. CDR3 nucleotides: TGTGCCATCAGATCTACTACCCGACAGGGGGTTCCTACTGGAAACACCATATATTTT. Translating it yields CAIRSTTRQGVPTGNTIYF.

This clone was seen a few times. The CDR3 sequence is CASSRPRGGYEQYF. CDR3 in DNA: TGTGCCAGCTCACGCCCCAGGGGCGGCTACGAGCAGTACTTC. This chain connects TRBV18 to TRBJ2-7; perhaps TRBD1 as D (6 bases). The V gene's germline CDR1 is KGHSH and CDR2 LQKENI. V lost 4 bases, J lost 3 bases, and 13 bases lay in between. This CDR3 has 14 amino acids.